This T cell receptor beta chain originates from a study of T-cell reconstitution after alpha-beta-depleted transplantation in children. Unique molecular identifiers were used to barcode this TCRbeta library. Via MiXCR, TCRdb re-called the PCR reads, giving one row per CDR3 protein. This table holds about 540,000 distinct CDR3 sequences, 15% to 20% found once. The CDR3 consists of 12 residues. Germline loops: CDR1 DFQATT, CDR2 SNEGSKA (reference sequence). V lost 4 bases, J lost 4 bases, and 11 bases lay in between. Sequencing was performed on PBMCs from the stem cell graft donor, taken from the stem cell graft. The V call is TRBV20-1, the J call TRBJ2-7; D is perhaps TRBD1 (6 bases). The sequence was obtained from a human donor who donated a stem cell graft to a child with acute lymphoblastic leukemia. For the CDR3, the DNA is TGCAGTGCTACCAGGGGCCCGTACGAGCAGTACTTC. Protein product: CSATRGPYEQYF.